Below, 21 T cell receptor beta chains from the same sample are listed, as sequenced in a study of post-analysis software for immune sequencing data. Findings and caveats of the study: Patients carried roughly five TRBV segments more frequently than controls did, and TRBV5-6, TRBV5-1 and TRBV20-1 were among them.

For these receptors, no antigen is known. Libraries were made from TCR beta cDNA, and they carried unique molecular identifiers. TCRdb itself ran the PCR reads through MiXCR, one entry per CDR3 protein. The profile shows 700,000 to 800,000 distinct CDR3 sequences, approximately 30% of them singletons. The material sequenced was blood. Receptor source: a girl aged 10 to 17 with multiple sclerosis.

This clonotype has more than one count but fewer than ten. The rearrangement joins TRBV29-1 to TRBJ2-5, with D possibly matching TRBD2 (7 bases). The last part of the DNA fits TRBJ2-7 better; the J call may be wrong. CDR3 length equals 14 residues. Germline V gene lookup returns CDR1 SQVTM and CDR2 ANQGSEA. This CDR3 reads CSVGGLGVGYEQYF. The CDR3, as DNA: TGCAGCGTGGGGGGGCTCGGAGTGGGATACGAGCAGTACTTC.

This clonotype was counted only a few times. The J gene is TRBJ2-3, the V gene TRBV20-1; 9 nucleotides line up with TRBD2. V lost 4 bases and J lost 3; bases outside the gene matches: 8. Germline assignment: CDR1 DFQATT and CDR2 SNEGSKA (reference sequence). The CDR3 is 15 amino acids. CDR3 residues: CSAKGRGGVTDTQYF. The CDR3 nucleotides read TGCAGTGCTAAGGGGCGGGGGGGTGTAACAGATACGCAGTATTTT.

This rearrangement joins TRBV29-1 to TRBJ1-5, with D unresolved. CDR3 size: 12 residues. V dropped 4 bases and J dropped 4 bases, with 8 bases sitting between them. Germline V CDR1 and CDR2: SQVTM, ANQGSEA. In DNA, the CDR3 is TGCAGCGTTGGCTCAATGAATCAGCCCCAGCATTTT. Its translation: CSVGSMNQPQHF.

This clonotype appeared a few times. The gene calls are TRBV20-1 and TRBJ2-3; 15 bases are shared with TRBD2. This CDR3 is 18 amino acids long. J was trimmed by 0 bases and V by 6 bases; bases with no gene match: 10. Germline CDR1 is DFQATT and CDR2 is SNEGSKA (reference sequence). Here the CDR3 reads CSAWGTSGGSPSTDTQYF. In nucleotides, the CDR3 is TGCAGTGCCTGGGGGACTAGCGGGGGGTCCCCTAGCACAGATACGCAGTATTTT.

This rearrangement joins TRBV11-2 to TRBJ1-2; D remains ambiguous. Germline CDR1 SGHAT, CDR2 FQNNGV. This CDR3 comprises 14 residues. V dropped 5 bases and J dropped 0 bases, with 10 bases sitting between them. CDR3 sequence (DNA): TGTGCCAGCAGCCGAATGCACGCTAACTATGGCTACACCTTC. Translation gives CASSRMHANYGYTF. Complete variable domain (other parts from reference TRBV11-2 and TRBJ1-2): EAGVAQSPRYKIIEKRQSVAFWCNPISGHATLYWYQQILGQGPKLLIQFQNNGVVDDSQLPKDRFSAERLKGVDSTLKIQPAKLEDSAVYLCASSRMHANYGYTFGSGTRLTVV.

This sequence joins TRBV6-5 and TRBJ2-6; D perhaps matches TRBD2 (6 bases). Between the trimmed V and J ends, which lost 6 bases and 0 bases, there was a span of 9 bases. The CDR3 contains 15 residues. From germline, CDR1 is MNHEY and CDR2 SVGAGI. The CDR3 DNA follows: TGTGCCAGCAGGCCACTAGCCTCTGGGGCCAACGTCCTGACTTTC. Encoded protein: CASRPLASGANVLTF.

Comment on this clonotype: A single base separates this from a much larger clone, so it may be a read error. The J gene is TRBJ2-3, the V gene TRBV29-1, with D uncertain. This CDR3 is built from 14 residues. Germline assignment: CDR1 SQVTM and CDR2 ANQGSEA. The CDR3 loop reads CSVGGSVTTDAQYF. The CDR3 DNA reads as TGCAGCGTTGGAGGCAGTGTTACCACAGATGCGCAGTATTTT.

The chain links TRBV18 to TRBJ1-4; TRBD1 is a possible D gene (6 bases). Trimming removed 3 bases from V and 10 bases from J, with 12 bases in between. Germline-derived CDR1 and CDR2 are KGHSH and LQKENI. CDR3 size: 13 residues. For the CDR3, the DNA is TGTGCCAGCTCACCTGGACAGCCTTTAAAACTGTTTTTT. Its translation is CASSPGQPLKLFF.

Points on this clonotype: Sequence at one end of the junction differs from germline and may be a read error. V and J are TRBV6-5 and TRBJ1-2, with D possibly matching TRBD1 (6 bases). The CDR3 is 16 amino acids. Germline values: CDR1 MNHEY, CDR2 SVGAGI. The CDR3 spells CVSRRRQVGPNYGYTF. CDR3 sequence (DNA): TGTGTCAGCAGACGACGACAGGTCGGGCCTAACTATGGCTACACCTTC.

The J gene is TRBJ2-3, the V gene TRBV12-3 or TRBV12-4, with D unresolved. The CDR3 consists of 14 residues. V dropped 5 bases and J dropped 0 bases, with 9 bases sitting between them. CDR3 coding DNA: TGTGCCAGCAGTCCGCTAACTAGCACAGATACGCAGTATTTT. Amino acids: CASSPLTSTDTQYF.

The V gene is TRBV20-1, the J gene TRBJ2-3, with D perhaps matching TRBD1 (6 bases). In germline, CDR1 is DFQATT, CDR2 SNEGSKA (reference sequence). This CDR3 region has 15 residues. V lost 0 bases to trimming and J lost 5 bases, with 15 bases between them. The CDR3, as DNA: TGCAGTGCTAGAGACCCACAGGGTACGATAGATACGCAGTATTTT. This gives the protein CSARDPQGTIDTQYF.

CDR3 in amino acids: CASSPPLAAEQYF. In nucleotides, the CDR3 is TGTGCCAGCAGTCCACCTCTAGCAGCCGAGCAGTACTTC. This rearrangement joins TRBV28 to TRBJ2-7; D may be TRBD2 (5 bases). This CDR3 is built from 13 residues. Germline V gene lookup returns CDR1 MDHEN and CDR2 SYDVKM. V was clipped by 5 bases and J by 6 bases, with 14 bases between them.

The chain has TRBV7-2 and TRBJ2-4, with D possibly TRBD2 on 6 matching bases. V was pared by 4 bases and J by 6 bases, with 16 bases between. Germline lookup yields CDR1 SGHTA and CDR2 FQGNSA. The CDR3 contains 15 residues. The CDR3 bases are TGTGCCAGCAGCTCAAGCCCTACCGGGGGAAACATTCAGTACTTC. Translated: CASSSSPTGGNIQYF.

The rearrangement links TRBV9 to TRBJ2-1; 9 nucleotides align to TRBD2. Losses at the gene ends were 3 bases for V and 5 bases for J; bases not matched to a gene: 6. CDR3 size: 15 residues. Germline V gene data show CDR1 as SGDLS and CDR2 as YYNGEE. The CDR3 DNA is TGTGCCAGCAGCGCCTCGAGCGGGAGGAACAATGAGCAGTTCTTC. Translated, it gives CASSASSGRNNEQFF.

This clonotype was counted between two and nine times. The V gene is TRBV7-9, the J gene TRBJ2-6; 9 bases align to TRBD1. Trimming took 4 bases from V and 0 from J; bases not matched to a gene: 4. The germline V gene has CDR1 SEHNR and CDR2 FQNEAQ (reference sequence). The CDR3 totals 17 residues. CDR3 sequence reads: CASSSGTGSSGANVLTF. DNA for the CDR3: TGTGCCAGCAGCTCAGGGACAGGGAGCTCTGGGGCCAACGTCCTGACTTTC.

This clonotype showed up many times. V gene TRBV5-6 combines with J gene TRBJ2-5; 12 bases align to TRBD2. The germline V gene has CDR1 SGHDT and CDR2 YYEEEE. The CDR3 spans 16 residues. Unmatched junction bases numbered 5, after V lost 4 bases and J lost 1 base. CDR3 in DNA: TGTGCCAGCAGCCCCGGGGGACTAGCGGGCCAAGAGACCCAGTACTTC. It translates to CASSPGGLAGQETQYF.

J is TRBJ1-3 and V is TRBV10-3, with 7 nucleotides matching TRBD1. Germline loops: CDR1 ENHRY, CDR2 SYGVKD. CDR3 length equals 15 residues. Germline trimming cut 8 bases from V and 0 bases from J; bases unmatched to any gene: 7. The CDR3: CAISRDRSSGNTIYF. In DNA form, the CDR3 reads TGTGCCATCTCCCGGGACAGATCCTCTGGAAACACCATATATTTT.

This clonotype has only a few counts. A junction end diverges from the germline sequence, so it may reflect a read error. This chain joins TRBV4-3 and TRBJ2-1, with TRBD1 as a possible D gene (5 bases). CDR3 length: 18 residues. Germline assignment: CDR1 LGHNA and CDR2 YSLEER. DNA for the CDR3: TGCGCCAACAGCCAAGATCTTCGGCCTAGGGGCCCCTACAATGAGCAGTTCTTC. This sequence encodes CANSQDLRPRGPYNEQFF.

This chain connects TRBV11-2 to TRBJ2-3; no clear D. Germline CDR1 SGHAT, CDR2 FQNNGV. The CDR3 is 15 amino acids. Between the trimmed V and J ends, which lost 0 bases and 4 bases, there was a span of 11 bases. The CDR3 reads CASSLDPSLADTQYF. The CDR3 DNA reads as TGTGCCAGCAGCTTAGACCCCTCCTTAGCAGATACGCAGTATTTT. Variable domain in full (rest from reference TRBV11-2 and TRBJ2-3): EAGVAQSPRYKIIEKRQSVAFWCNPISGHATLYWYQQILGQGPKLLIQFQNNGVVDDSQLPKDRFSAERLKGVDSTLKIQPAKLEDSAVYLCASSLDPSLADTQYFGPGTRLTVL.

The rearrangement links TRBV7-2 to TRBJ2-5; TRBD2 might be the D (6 bases). The J call is in doubt because the DNA end fits TRBJ2-7 better. Germline assignment: CDR1 SGHTA and CDR2 FQGNSA. The CDR3 is made up of 15 amino acids. DNA for the CDR3: TGTGCCAGCAGCTCGCACGGGACTCCCACCTACGAGCAGTACTTC. As protein: CASSSHGTPTYEQYF.

This rearrangement joins TRBV6-1 to TRBJ2-1; D may be TRBD2 (5 bases). Germline lookup yields CDR1 MNHNS and CDR2 SASEGT. Trimming pared 3 bases from V and 8 bases from J, leaving 8 bases between. The CDR3 has 12 amino acids. DNA of the CDR3: TGTGCCAGCAGTGATATCGGGGATGAGCAGTTCTTC. It specifies CASSDIGDEQFF.